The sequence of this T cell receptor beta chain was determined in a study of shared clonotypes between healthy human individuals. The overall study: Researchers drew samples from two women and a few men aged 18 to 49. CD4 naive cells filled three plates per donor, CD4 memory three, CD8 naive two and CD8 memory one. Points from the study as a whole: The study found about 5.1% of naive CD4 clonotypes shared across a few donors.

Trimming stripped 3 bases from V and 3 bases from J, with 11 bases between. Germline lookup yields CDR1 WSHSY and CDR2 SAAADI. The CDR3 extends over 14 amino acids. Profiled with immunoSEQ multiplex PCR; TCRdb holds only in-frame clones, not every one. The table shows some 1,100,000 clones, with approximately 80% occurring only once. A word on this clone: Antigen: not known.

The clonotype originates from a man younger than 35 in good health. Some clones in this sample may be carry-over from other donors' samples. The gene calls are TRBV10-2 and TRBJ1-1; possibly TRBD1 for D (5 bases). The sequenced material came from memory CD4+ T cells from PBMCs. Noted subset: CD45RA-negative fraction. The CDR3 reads CASSDGQDYTEAFF. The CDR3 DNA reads TGCGCCAGCAGTGACGGACAAGACTACACTGAAGCTTTCTTT.